The 29 T cell receptor beta chains in this list originate from one sample, sequenced in a study of post-analysis software for immune sequencing data. Findings of the study overall: Comparison of patients with controls showed a handful of TRBV segments more frequent in patients, TRBV5-6, TRBV5-1 and TRBV20-1 among them.

The TCR beta cDNA libraries carried unique molecular identifiers. TCRdb re-analysed the PCR reads in MiXCR, keeping a single row per CDR3 protein. This table holds hundreds of thousands of distinct CDR3 sequences, 59% found once. For these receptors, no antigen is known. What was sequenced was blood. All receptors derive from a girl under 10 years old with multiple sclerosis.

This clonotype was observed a few times. The rearrangement links TRBV20-1 to TRBJ2-1, with 12 bases that match TRBD2. Trimming removed 3 bases from V and 1 base from J; junction bases left unmatched: 13. Germline lookup yields CDR1 DFQATT and CDR2 SNEGSKA (reference sequence). The CDR3 runs 19 residues. CDR3 coding DNA: TGCAGTGCTAGTACTGGACTAGCGGGACTTAGACCATCCTACAATGAGCAGTTCTTC. This codes for CSASTGLAGLRPSYNEQFF.

This clonotype has more than one count but fewer than ten. The chain carries TRBV29-1 and TRBJ2-1, with D possibly TRBD2 on 5 matching bases. The CDR3 spans 14 residues. The V gene's germline CDR1 is SQVTM and CDR2 ANQGSEA. Trimming cost V 4 bases and J 2 bases, with 12 bases left between them. CDR3 DNA: TGCAGCGTTGGTGGTAGCGAGCCCTACAATGAGCAGTTCTTC. Amino acids: CSVGGSEPYNEQFF.

The chain couples TRBV5-1 to TRBJ2-7, with D perhaps being TRBD1 or TRBD2 (5 bases each). The J call may be faulty, since TRBJ2-4 better matches the DNA end. The CDR3 loop spans 16 amino acids. Germline V lookup: CDR1 SGHRS, CDR2 YFSETQ. The CDR3 DNA is TGCGCCAGCAGCTTGCAATTGGGGGTGACGAAAAACATTCAGTACTTC. Residues: CASSLQLGVTKNIQYF.

The V call is TRBV5-5, the J call TRBJ2-7; TRBD1 agrees at 8 bases. The germline CDR1 and CDR2 sequences are SGHKS and YYEKEE (reference sequence). The V and J ends lost 3 bases and 2 bases, in that order; junction bases with no gene match: 13. This CDR3 is 17 amino acids long. CDR3 coding DNA: TGTGCCAGCAGCTCCTCAGGGACAGGAGGATACCCCTACGAGCAGTACTTC. This codes for CASSSSGTGGYPYEQYF.

The chain joins TRBV6-5 to TRBJ1-1, with a tentative D call TRBD1 (5 bases). Trimming cost V 2 bases and J 4 bases, with 14 bases left between them. The germline V gene encodes CDR1 MNHEY and CDR2 SVGAGI. The length of the CDR3 is 15 residues. CDR3 sequence (DNA): TGTGCCAGCAGTTACAGCCAGGGTATTGTCACTGAAGCTTTCTTT. Translating it yields CASSYSQGIVTEAFF.

This clonotype was observed a few times. The chain carries TRBV5-1 and TRBJ1-2; 7 bases line up with TRBD1. Germline V CDR1 and CDR2: SGHRS, YFSETQ. The CDR3 covers 16 residues. V dropped 0 bases and J dropped 2; count of bases not matched to a gene: 7. This CDR3 is CASSLVVLGQNYGYTF. The CDR3, as DNA: TGCGCCAGCAGCTTGGTGGTTCTGGGACAGAACTATGGCTACACCTTC.

This clonotype was seen a handful of times. V gene TRBV10-3 combines with J gene TRBJ2-1; D perhaps matches TRBD1 (7 bases). V was clipped by 3 bases and J by 4 bases, with 13 bases between them. The CDR3 is 15 amino acids. Per the germline V gene, CDR1 is ENHRY and CDR2 is SYGVKD. CDR3 bases: TGTGCCATCAGTGATGGAGGGGGCCTATACAATGAGCAGTTCTTC. Encoded protein: CAISDGGGLYNEQFF.

The V gene is TRBV12-3 or TRBV12-4, the J gene TRBJ2-5; D not resolved. The CDR3 is 15 residues long. Trimming stripped 0 bases from V and 1 base from J, with 9 bases between. In DNA form, the CDR3 reads TGTGCCAGCAGTTTAGCACAAGGACCCCAAGAGACCCAGTACTTC. Protein sequence: CASSLAQGPQETQYF.

The rearrangement joins TRBV15 to TRBJ2-1; a weak D match, TRBD2 (5 bases). The CDR3 totals 13 residues. Germline lookup yields CDR1 LNHNV and CDR2 YYDKDF (reference sequence). The ends were cut back, 10 bases at V and 4 bases at J, with 14 bases in the middle. CDR3 sequence: CASQQEDYNEQFF. DNA of the CDR3: TGTGCCAGCCAGCAGGAGGATTACAATGAGCAGTTCTTC.

This chain connects TRBV20-1 to TRBJ1-5; a possible D gene is TRBD1 (6 bases). V lost 4 bases, J lost 1 base, and 29 bases lay in between. Per germline, CDR1 DFQATT and CDR2 SNEGSKA (reference sequence). The CDR3 runs to 20 residues. The CDR3 loop is CSATARVLQGYDGSNQPQHF. CDR3 sequence (DNA): TGCAGTGCTACTGCGCGGGTACTACAGGGATACGATGGGAGCAATCAGCCCCAGCATTTT.

This chain connects TRBV12-5 to TRBJ2-7; D unresolved. CDR3 length: 15 amino acids. Germline CDR1 and CDR2: LGHNT and FRNRAP. V dropped 7 bases and J dropped 1 base, with 17 bases sitting between them. The CDR3 is CASVPPGSSSYEQYF. In nucleotides, the CDR3 is TGTGCTAGTGTTCCCCCCGGGTCGTCTTCCTACGAGCAGTACTTC. The variable domain in full, with the rest retrieved from reference TRBV12-5 and TRBJ2-7, is DARVTQTPRHKVTEMGQEVTMRCQPILGHNTVFWYRQTMMQGLELLAYFRNRAPLDDSGMPKDRFSAEMPDATLATLKIQPSEPRDSAVYFCASVPPGSSSYEQYFGPGTRLTVT.

V and J are TRBV6-2 or TRBV6-3 and TRBJ2-3; TRBD2 matches 10 bases. The CDR3 contains 16 residues. V lost 6 bases, J lost 0 bases, and 6 bases stayed unmatched. Germline CDR1 is MNHEY and CDR2 is SVGEGT. The DNA for the CDR3 is TGTGCCAGCAGACAACATAGCGGGAGGAGCACAGATACGCAGTATTTT. The encoded protein is CASRQHSGRSTDTQYF.

The rearrangement uses TRBV20-1 and TRBJ2-7; TRBD2 aligns across 9 bases. The V gene's germline CDR1 is DFQATT and CDR2 SNEGSKA (reference sequence). The CDR3 length is 16 residues. Trimming cost V 1 base and J 2 bases; bases outside gene matches: 9. The CDR3 region has the DNA TGCAGTGCTAGAGTGTCAGCGGGAGGCAACACCTACGAGCAGTACTTC. This gives the protein CSARVSAGGNTYEQYF.

A few counts support this clonotype. The CDR3 DNA reads as TGCGCCAGCAACTGGGACAGGGACGAGCAGTACTTC. It yields the protein CASNWDRDEQYF. The rearrangement links TRBV5-1 to TRBJ2-7, with TRBD1 matching 9 bases. Germline CDR1 SGHRS, CDR2 YFSETQ. This CDR3 region has 12 residues. J gave up 5 bases and V 6 bases, and 3 bases lay outside the gene matches.

The gene calls are TRBV21-1 and TRBJ1-1. TRBV21-1 is designated a pseudogene. CDR3 length equals 13 residues. Here the CDR3 reads CAGRFWPASEAFF. The CDR3 nucleotides are TGTGCCGGCCGTTTCTGGCCTGCTTCTGAAGCTTTCTTT.

CDR3 residues: CASSLDRGPHCEQYF. The DNA of the CDR3 is TGCGCCAGCAGCTTGGACAGGGGACCCCACTGCGAGCAGTACTTC. The chain recombines TRBV5-1 with TRBJ2-7; 7 bases agree with TRBD1. V was clipped by 0 bases and J by 6 bases; unmatched bases: 9. Germline assignment: CDR1 SGHRS and CDR2 YFSETQ. The CDR3 is 15 amino acids. Full variable domain (rest looked up from reference TRBV5-1 and TRBJ2-7): KAGVTQTPRYLIKTRGQQVTLSCSPISGHRSVSWYQQTPGQGLQFLFEYFSETQRNKGNFPGRFSGRQFSNSRSEMNVSTLELGDSALYLCASSLDRGPHCEQYFGPGTRLTVT.

The chain combines TRBV29-1 with TRBJ2-5, with 10 bases lining up with TRBD2. The length of the CDR3 is 14 residues. The germline V gene encodes CDR1 SQVTM and CDR2 ANQGSEA. V lost 2 bases, J lost 0 bases, and 0 bases stayed unmatched. CDR3 DNA sequence: TGCAGCGTTGAACTAGCGGGGGACCAAGAGACCCAGTACTTC. Its translation is CSVELAGDQETQYF.

The chain is built from TRBV10-3 and TRBJ2-3; the D gene could be TRBD1 or TRBD2 (5 bases each). Deletions cut 4 bases from V and 6 bases from J, with 11 bases between. The CDR3 is 13 amino acids. The germline CDR1 and CDR2 sequences are ENHRY and SYGVKD. For the CDR3, the DNA is TGTGCCATCAGTGCGGGACCGGGGGATACGCAGTATTTT. This translates into CAISAGPGDTQYF.

The genes are TRBV29-1 and TRBJ1-1; 8 nucleotides line up with TRBD1. Looked up from germline, CDR1 is SQVTM and CDR2 is ANQGSEA. The J segment lost 3 bases and the V segment lost 4 bases, leaving 4 bases of the junction unmatched. The CDR3 runs 13 residues. DNA for the CDR3: TGCAGCGTTGGGGCAGGGGGCTACACTGAAGCTTTCTTT. Amino acid sequence: CSVGAGGYTEAFF.

The chain combines TRBV6-6 with TRBJ1-5, with no clear D. V lost 6 bases, J lost 3 bases, and 12 bases lay in between. This CDR3 is built from 14 residues. CDR1 and CDR2 from the germline V gene are MNHNY and SVGAGI (reference sequence). In nucleotides, the CDR3 is TGTGCCAGCAGACGATCAGATATCAATCAGCCCCAGCATTTT. Translation gives CASRRSDINQPQHF.

The chain joins TRBV7-9 to TRBJ2-5; D remains ambiguous. This CDR3 has 17 residues. V lost 3 bases and J lost 3, with 20 bases in between. Per the germline V gene, CDR1 is SEHNR and CDR2 is FQNEAQ (reference sequence). Written as DNA, the CDR3 is TGTGCCAGCAGCTTCAAGATGGACCGAAACGGAGAAGAGACCCAGTACTTC. Translation: CASSFKMDRNGEETQYF.

The gene calls are TRBV12-3 or TRBV12-4 and TRBJ1-2; TRBD1 is a possible D gene (6 bases). The germline V and J ends were trimmed by 5 bases and 7 bases, with 20 bases remaining between them. The CDR3 is 15 amino acids. The chain's CDR3 is CASSAQGGSLSGYTF. CDR3 bases: TGTGCCAGCAGTGCACAGGGAGGGTCTCTATCTGGCTACACCTTC.

This clonotype was seen a few times. The chain uses TRBV20-1 and TRBJ2-1, with D perhaps TRBD1 or TRBD2 (7 bases each). CDR1 DFQATT and CDR2 SNEGSKA come from the germline V gene (reference sequence). This CDR3 comprises 16 residues. V was trimmed by 3 bases and J by 9 bases, leaving 24 bases between them. DNA for the CDR3: TGCAGTGCTAGTGATTCCGGGACAGCGGGGCGGAGTGAGCAGTTCTTC. It encodes CSASDSGTAGRSEQFF.

The chain links TRBV5-1 to TRBJ2-1, with a tentative D call TRBD2 (7 bases). This CDR3 is 14 amino acids long. V was shortened by 5 bases and J by 9 bases, with 18 bases between the two germline ends. Germline CDR1 and CDR2: SGHRS and YFSETQ. The CDR3 sequence is CASSSLAEGGEQFF. DNA of the CDR3: TGCGCCAGCAGTTCCCTAGCGGAGGGGGGTGAGCAGTTCTTC.

As DNA, the CDR3 is TGTGCCAGCAGATCAGACAGGGATGCTCAGACCCAGTACTTC. Its protein product is CASRSDRDAQTQYF. The rearrangement joins TRBV7-9 to TRBJ2-5; TRBD1 aligns across 7 bases. The CDR3 is made up of 14 amino acids. Germline loops: CDR1 SEHNR, CDR2 FQNEAQ (reference sequence). J lost 6 bases, V lost 6 bases, and 10 bases had no gene match.

The V gene is TRBV11-2, the J gene TRBJ2-1; D gene unclear. V was shortened by 1 base and J by 8 bases, with 12 bases between the two germline ends. From germline, CDR1 is SGHAT and CDR2 FQNNGV. This CDR3 has 14 residues. The CDR3 nucleotides read TGTGCCAGCAGCTTAGGGTCTGAAAGGGATGAGCAGTTCTTC. It codes for CASSLGSERDEQFF.

This chain links TRBV5-6 with TRBJ2-1; D is possibly TRBD2 (6 bases). CDR1 is SGHDT and CDR2 is YYEEEE in the germline V gene. The CDR3 covers 12 residues. The V gene lost 1 base and the J gene lost 10 bases, with 9 bases spanning the gap. The CDR3 DNA follows: TGTGCCAGCAGCTTGCGGGGGTTGGAGCAGTTCTTC. This codes for CASSLRGLEQFF.

The chain joins TRBV25-1 to TRBJ1-2, with a tentative D call TRBD1 (5 bases). Per germline, CDR1 MGHDK and CDR2 SYGVNS. The CDR3 loop spans 16 amino acids. Between the trimmed V and J ends, which lost 5 bases and 0 bases, there was a span of 16 bases. CDR3: CASSWSGTAANYGYTF. In nucleotides, the CDR3 is TGTGCCAGCAGTTGGTCAGGGACGGCTGCTAACTATGGCTACACCTTC.

This rearrangement joins TRBV7-6 to TRBJ2-1; weak D call: TRBD2 (5 bases). The CDR3 has 16 amino acids. V was shortened by 1 base and J by 4 bases, with 14 bases between the two germline ends. CDR1 SGHVS and CDR2 FNYEAQ come from the germline V gene. This chain's CDR3 is CASSLGVATPYNEQFF. The CDR3 DNA reads TGTGCCAGCAGCTTAGGGGTAGCGACACCTTACAATGAGCAGTTCTTC.